This T cell receptor beta chain appears in the sequencing data of a study of OX40 agonist ivuxolimab in advanced cancers. To note about this clone: Compared with germline, one end of the junction differs, possibly owing to a read error.

The germline gives CDR1 PRHDT, CDR2 FYEKMQ (reference sequence). The CDR3 contains 13 residues. Assay: immunoSEQ multiplex PCR; the TCRdb copy retains only in-frame clones and omits some. The data show tens of thousands of clones, with about nine tenths seen just once and over 9.5% held by the top ten. The source was CD4+ or CD8+ T cells sorted from blood, collected in a trial of the OX40 agonist ivuxolimab. The rearrangement joins TRBV13 to TRBJ2-5, with D hard to call. The origin of this receptor is an adult with an advanced solid tumor such as melanoma, head and neck, liver or kidney cancer. CDR3 sequence: CASSLEVQEAQYF. CDR3 DNA sequence: TGTGCCAGCAGCTTAGAAGTCCAAGAGGCCCAGTACTTC.